This is a list of T cell receptor beta chains from one sample in a study of blood T cell repertoires in COVID-19. This table comes from immunoSEQ multiplex PCR, and its TCRdb copy is limited to in-frame clones, with some not included. The sample contains about 250,000 clones, 75% to 90% of which appear only once. The specimen was PBMCs or T cells enriched from blood (not recorded which). The receptors were sampled from a woman in her 30s with acute COVID-19. CDR3s include the opening cysteine and the closing phenylalanine or tryptophan. A D gene is named only where the DNA matches it firmly. Some rows have no size entry. The others give once, few or many, or a class for an expanded clone.

clone size: .; J gene: TRBJ2-4; V gene: TRBV6-2/TRBV6-3; D gene: .; CDR3 DNA: TGTGCCAGCAGTTACTCGGGTCAGCGCTCTCCAGGGGACATTCAGTACTTC; CDR3 protein: CASSYSGQRSPGDIQYF
clone size: .; J gene: TRBJ1-4; V gene: TRBV5-8; D gene: .; CDR3 DNA: TGTGCCAGCAGCTTTCAGGCCTATGAAAAACTGTTTTTT; CDR3 protein: CASSFQAYEKLFF
clone size: .; J gene: TRBJ2-3; V gene: TRBV4-2; D gene: TRBD1; CDR3 DNA: TGTGCCAGCAGCCGGGACAGGGGGACCACAGATACGCAGTATTTT; CDR3 protein: CASSRDRGTTDTQYF
clone size: .; J gene: TRBJ2-1; V gene: TRBV5-1; D gene: TRBD2; CDR3 DNA: TGCGCCAGCAGCTTGTTCGGTAGCGGGGGCTACAATGAGCAGTTCTTC; CDR3 protein: CASSLFGSGGYNEQFF
clone size: few; J gene: TRBJ1-5; V gene: TRBV10-1; D gene: .; CDR3 DNA: TGCGCCAGCATTAGACTGAATCAGCCCCAGCATTTT; CDR3 protein: CASIRLNQPQHF
clone size: .; J gene: TRBJ2-1; V gene: TRBV7-3; D gene: .; CDR3 DNA: TGTGCCAGCAGCTTAAGAGCGGCGAGCTCCTACAATGAGCAGTTCTTC; CDR3 protein: CASSLRAASSYNEQFF
clone size: .; J gene: TRBJ1-1; V gene: TRBV10-3; D gene: TRBD1; CDR3 DNA: TGTGCCATCAAACGGGGCAGGGGGTACACTGAAGCTTTCTTT; CDR3 protein: CAIKRGRGYTEAFF
clone size: few; J gene: TRBJ2-3; V gene: TRBV28; D gene: TRBD2; CDR3 DNA: TGTGCCAGCAGTGGGACTAGCGGGGAAAACACAGATACGCAGTATTTT; CDR3 protein: CASSGTSGENTDTQYF
clone size: .; J gene: TRBJ2-2; V gene: TRBV7-3; D gene: TRBD2; CDR3 DNA: TGTGCCAGCAGCTTAACTGGACTAGCGGGAAACACCGGGGAGCTGTTTTTT; CDR3 protein: CASSLTGLAGNTGELFF
clone size: .; J gene: TRBJ1-4; V gene: TRBV5-1; D gene: .; CDR3 DNA: TGCGCCAGCAGCCAAACAGGGCGTGAAAAACTGTTTTTT; CDR3 protein: CASSQTGREKLFF
clone size: .; J gene: TRBJ2-7; V gene: TRBV29-1; D gene: .; CDR3 DNA: TGCAGCGTTGGGGGCTTAGGGTTCGGCGAGCAGTACTTC; CDR3 protein: CSVGGLGFGEQYF
clone size: .; J gene: TRBJ2-3; V gene: TRBV28; D gene: .; CDR3 DNA: TGTGCCAGCAGCCAGGGATCAGATACGCAGTATTTT; CDR3 protein: CASSQGSDTQYF
clone size: .; J gene: TRBJ1-2; V gene: TRBV18; D gene: .; CDR3 DNA: TGTGCCAGCTCCCTAAAGGCGGGCTATGGCTACACCTTC; CDR3 protein: CASSLKAGYGYTF
clone size: .; J gene: TRBJ2-1; V gene: TRBV18; D gene: .; CDR3 DNA: TGTGCCAGCTCACCAACGGGACTTGGGGCTAATGAGCAGTTCTTC; CDR3 protein: CASSPTGLGANEQFF
clone size: .; J gene: TRBJ2-3; V gene: TRBV5-1; D gene: TRBD1; CDR3 DNA: TGCGCCAGCAGCACCGGACAGGGGGGCACAGATACGCAGTATTTT; CDR3 protein: CASSTGQGGTDTQYF
clone size: .; J gene: TRBJ2-7; V gene: TRBV7-3; D gene: .; CDR3 DNA: TGTGCCAGCAGCTTCCGAGCGGTCGACGAGCAGTACTTC; CDR3 protein: CASSFRAVDEQYF
clone size: .; J gene: TRBJ1-1; V gene: TRBV5-1; D gene: .; CDR3 DNA: TGCGCCAGCAGCCCCGACAGCTACGTAAACACTGAAGCTTTCTTT; CDR3 protein: CASSPDSYVNTEAFF
clone size: .; J gene: TRBJ2-2; V gene: TRBV11-2; D gene: .; CDR3 DNA: TGTGCCAGCAGCTTAGCCACTCGTACCGGGGAGCTGTTTTTT; CDR3 protein: CASSLATRTGELFF
clone size: few; J gene: TRBJ1-4; V gene: TRBV28; D gene: TRBD1; CDR3 DNA: TGTGCCAGCAGTGGACAGGGGGTTGGGGAAAAACTGTTTTTT; CDR3 protein: CASSGQGVGEKLFF
clone size: .; J gene: TRBJ1-5; V gene: TRBV15; D gene: .; CDR3 DNA: TGTGCCACCAGCGGGGGGGCCGATAGAAATCAGCCCCAGCATTTT; CDR3 protein: CATSGGADRNQPQHF
clone size: .; J gene: TRBJ2-1; V gene: TRBV5-4; D gene: .; CDR3 DNA: TGTGCCAGCAGTTGGAGCGGTTCCTACAATGAGCAGTTCTTC; CDR3 protein: CASSWSGSYNEQFF
clone size: .; J gene: TRBJ1-6; V gene: TRBV7-9; D gene: .; CDR3 DNA: TGTGCCAGCAGCCCCCGGTCTTCCGATAATTCACCCCTCCACTTT; CDR3 protein: CASSPRSSDNSPLHF
clone size: .; J gene: TRBJ1-1; V gene: TRBV6-5; D gene: .; CDR3 DNA: TGTGCCAGCAGTTACGAGTCTCTGGACACTGAAGCTTTCTTT; CDR3 protein: CASSYESLDTEAFF
clone size: .; J gene: TRBJ2-5; V gene: TRBV27; D gene: TRBD1; CDR3 DNA: TGTGCCAGCAGTTTACGGTTTCTCCGGACAGGGGCGTTGGATGGGGAGACCCAGTACTTC; CDR3 protein: CASSLRFLRTGALDGETQYF
clone size: .; J gene: TRBJ1-2; V gene: TRBV3-1/TRBV3-2; D gene: .; CDR3 DNA: TGTGCCAGCAGCCAAGAACGGTCAGGGCGCTATGGCTACACCTTC; CDR3 protein: CASSQERSGRYGYTF
clone size: .; J gene: TRBJ2-7; V gene: TRBV27; D gene: TRBD2; CDR3 DNA: TGTGCCAGCAGTTCCGGGACTAAATACGAGCAGTACTTC; CDR3 protein: CASSSGTKYEQYF
clone size: .; J gene: TRBJ2-3; V gene: TRBV19; D gene: TRBD2; CDR3 DNA: TGTGCCAGTAGTCTTAGCGGGGGGACTTCAGATACGCAGTATTTT; CDR3 protein: CASSLSGGTSDTQYF
clone size: few; J gene: TRBJ1-2; V gene: TRBV18; D gene: .; CDR3 DNA: TGTGCCAGCTCACCAGGGACTGATGGCTACACCTTC; CDR3 protein: CASSPGTDGYTF
clone size: .; J gene: TRBJ1-1; V gene: TRBV7-9; D gene: .; CDR3 DNA: TGTGCCAGCAGCTTTGACTTGGGGAGGACTGAAGCTTTCTTT; CDR3 protein: CASSFDLGRTEAFF
clone size: .; J gene: TRBJ1-4; V gene: TRBV4-1; D gene: TRBD1; CDR3 DNA: TGCGCCAGCAGCCAAGATCCGGAACAGGGGGCATCAAAACTGTTTTTT; CDR3 protein: CASSQDPEQGASKLFF
clone size: once; J gene: TRBJ2-3; V gene: TRBV6-4; D gene: .; CDR3 DNA: TGTGCCAGCAGTCCACGGGGGACCACAGATACGCAGTATTTT; CDR3 protein: CASSPRGTTDTQYF
clone size: .; J gene: TRBJ2-7; V gene: TRBV14; D gene: .; CDR3 DNA: TGTGCCAGCAGCCTTTGGGGCGGCACCTACGAGCAGTACTTC; CDR3 protein: CASSLWGGTYEQYF
clone size: .; J gene: TRBJ2-1; V gene: TRBV11-2; D gene: TRBD2; CDR3 DNA: TGTGCCAGCAGCCTCGGGACTAGCGGGGGGGCCTACAATGAGCAGTTCTTC; CDR3 protein: CASSLGTSGGAYNEQFF
clone size: .; J gene: TRBJ2-1; V gene: TRBV3-1/TRBV3-2; D gene: .; CDR3 DNA: TGTGCCAGCAGCCATCGACATAGCTCCTACAATGAGCAGTTCTTC; CDR3 protein: CASSHRHSSYNEQFF
clone size: .; J gene: TRBJ1-6; V gene: TRBV19; D gene: .; CDR3 DNA: TGTGCCAGTCGGCCGGGACACAATAATTCACCCCTCCACTTT; CDR3 protein: CASRPGHNNSPLHF
clone size: .; J gene: TRBJ1-6; V gene: TRBV2; D gene: .; CDR3 DNA: TGTGCCAGCAGTGAAGACAGGGACCTCCACTTT; CDR3 protein: CASSEDRDLHF
clone size: once; J gene: TRBJ2-3; V gene: TRBV4-1; D gene: .; CDR3 DNA: TGCGCCAGCAGCCAAGTTAGGGGAGATACGCAGTATTTT; CDR3 protein: CASSQVRGDTQYF
clone size: .; J gene: TRBJ2-7; V gene: TRBV6-5; D gene: TRBD1; CDR3 DNA: TGTGCCAGCAGTCCCGGGACAGGGTACTACGAGCAGTACTTC; CDR3 protein: CASSPGTGYYEQYF
clone size: .; J gene: TRBJ1-1; V gene: TRBV29-1; D gene: .; CDR3 DNA: TGCAGCGTTGAATTTGCGGGGACTGAAGCTTTCTTT; CDR3 protein: CSVEFAGTEAFF
clone size: .; J gene: TRBJ2-7; V gene: TRBV30; D gene: .; CDR3 DNA: TGTGCCTGGACGACTGGTTACGAGCAGTACTTC; CDR3 protein: CAWTTGYEQYF
clone size: .; J gene: TRBJ1-1; V gene: TRBV2; D gene: .; CDR3 DNA: TGTGCCAGCAGTGTGGGCCAGCTGAACACTGAAGCTTTCTTT; CDR3 protein: CASSVGQLNTEAFF
clone size: .; J gene: TRBJ2-2; V gene: TRBV29-1; D gene: TRBD2; CDR3 DNA: TGCAGCGTTGAAGCCAGCGGGGCGAACACCGGGGAGCTGTTTTTT; CDR3 protein: CSVEASGANTGELFF
clone size: .; J gene: TRBJ2-2; V gene: TRBV14; D gene: .; CDR3 DNA: TGTGCCAGCAGCCCCGGCGCGGGACGAACAAGGGCCGGGGAGCTGTTTTTT; CDR3 protein: CASSPGAGRTRAGELFF
clone size: .; J gene: TRBJ1-2; V gene: TRBV4-3; D gene: .; CDR3 DNA: TGCGCCAGCAGCCACCTCACACGGCGAGGTAATGGCTACACCTTC; CDR3 protein: CASSHLTRRGNGYTF
clone size: once; J gene: TRBJ1-2; V gene: TRBV7-8; D gene: TRBD1; CDR3 DNA: TGTGCCAGCAGCATAGGACAGGGAAGAGAAGGCTACACCTTC; CDR3 protein: CASSIGQGREGYTF
clone size: .; J gene: TRBJ2-7; V gene: TRBV7-9; D gene: TRBD1; CDR3 DNA: TGTGCCAGCAGCTTAGGAGGGACAGGTTTCTACGAGCAGTACTTC; CDR3 protein: CASSLGGTGFYEQYF
clone size: .; J gene: TRBJ2-7; V gene: TRBV28; D gene: TRBD1; CDR3 DNA: TGTGCTGCCGGACAGGGAGGCTACGAGCAGTACTTC; CDR3 protein: CAAGQGGYEQYF
clone size: .; J gene: TRBJ1-2; V gene: TRBV7-8; D gene: .; CDR3 DNA: TGTGCCAGCAGCCGATCCGGGACTAACTATGGCTACACCTTC; CDR3 protein: CASSRSGTNYGYTF
clone size: few; J gene: TRBJ1-4; V gene: TRBV2; D gene: .; CDR3 DNA: TGTGCCAGCAGTGAATTTACAGGGTCTGAAAAACTGTTTTTT; CDR3 protein: CASSEFTGSEKLFF
clone size: .; J gene: TRBJ2-7; V gene: TRBV29-1; D gene: .; CDR3 DNA: TGCAGCGTTGACGACAGGTCAACCTACGAGCAGTACTTC; CDR3 protein: CSVDDRSTYEQYF
clone size: .; J gene: TRBJ2-1; V gene: TRBV11-1; D gene: TRBD1; CDR3 DNA: TGTGCTACGATTGGGGACAGGGCCAATGAGCAGTTCTTC; CDR3 protein: CATIGDRANEQFF
clone size: .; J gene: TRBJ1-2; V gene: TRBV14; D gene: .; CDR3 DNA: TGTGCCAGCAGCGAAACAGGCTATGGCTACACCTTC; CDR3 protein: CASSETGYGYTF
clone size: .; J gene: TRBJ1-1; V gene: TRBV7-3; D gene: .; CDR3 DNA: TGTGCCAGCAGCTTAATGGGCACCATGAACACTGAAGCTTTCTTT; CDR3 protein: CASSLMGTMNTEAFF
clone size: once; J gene: TRBJ2-7; V gene: TRBV7-2; D gene: .; CDR3 DNA: TGTGCCAGCAGCTTAGTTCAGCAGGTCAGCTCCTACGAGCAGTACTTC; CDR3 protein: CASSLVQQVSSYEQYF
clone size: .; J gene: TRBJ1-5; V gene: TRBV19; D gene: .; CDR3 DNA: TGTGCCAGTAGTATATACTCCACTAGCAATCAGCCCCAGCATTTT; CDR3 protein: CASSIYSTSNQPQHF
clone size: .; J gene: TRBJ1-1; V gene: TRBV13; D gene: TRBD1; CDR3 DNA: TGTGCCAGCAGCTCCCCTGTGAGGGACAGGGCCTACCTGATTGGTACTGAAGCTTTCTTT; CDR3 protein: CASSSPVRDRAYLIGTEAFF
clone size: .; J gene: TRBJ1-2; V gene: TRBV5-1; D gene: TRBD1; CDR3 DNA: TGCGCCAGCAGCTCGCCAGGGACAGGGTTCGGCAACCCCGTCGAGAACTATGGCTACACCTTC; CDR3 protein: CASSSPGTGFGNPVENYGYTF
clone size: .; J gene: TRBJ1-5; V gene: TRBV19; D gene: .; CDR3 DNA: TGTGCCAGTAGTACAGGCGCAAGCAATCAGCCCCAGCATTTT; CDR3 protein: CASSTGASNQPQHF
clone size: .; J gene: TRBJ1-1; V gene: TRBV3-1/TRBV3-2; D gene: TRBD1; CDR3 DNA: TGTGCCAGCAGCCAACGACAGGGGTACACTGAAGCTTTCTTT; CDR3 protein: CASSQRQGYTEAFF
clone size: once; J gene: TRBJ1-6; V gene: TRBV28; D gene: .; CDR3 DNA: TGTGCCAGCAGGGACAGAAATTCACCCCTCCACTTT; CDR3 protein: CASRDRNSPLHF